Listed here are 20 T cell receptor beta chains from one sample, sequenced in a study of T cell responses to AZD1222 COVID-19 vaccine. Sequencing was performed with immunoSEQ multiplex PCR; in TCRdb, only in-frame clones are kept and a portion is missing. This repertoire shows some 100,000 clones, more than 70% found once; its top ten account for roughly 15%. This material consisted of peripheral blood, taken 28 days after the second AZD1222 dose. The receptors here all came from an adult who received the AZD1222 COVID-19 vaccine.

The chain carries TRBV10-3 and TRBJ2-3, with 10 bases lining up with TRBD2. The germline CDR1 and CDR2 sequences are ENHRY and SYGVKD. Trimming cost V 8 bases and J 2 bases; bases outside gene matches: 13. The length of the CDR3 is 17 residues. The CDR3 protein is CAIANSGGRHTTDTQYF. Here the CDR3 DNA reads TGTGCCATCGCCAATAGCGGGGGGCGACACACCACAGATACGCAGTATTTT.

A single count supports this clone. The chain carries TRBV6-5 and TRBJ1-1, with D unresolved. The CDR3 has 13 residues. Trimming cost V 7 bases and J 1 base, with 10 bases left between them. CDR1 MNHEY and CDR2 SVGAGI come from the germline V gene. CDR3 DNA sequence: TGTGCCAGCAATCGGCCGGAGAACACTGAAGCTTTCTTT. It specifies CASNRPENTEAFF.

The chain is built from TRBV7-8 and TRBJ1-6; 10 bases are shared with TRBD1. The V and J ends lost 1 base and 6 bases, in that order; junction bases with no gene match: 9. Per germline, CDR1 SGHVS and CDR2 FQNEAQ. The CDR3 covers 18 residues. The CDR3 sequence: CASSLDFAGQGSNSPLHF. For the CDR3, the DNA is TGTGCCAGCAGCTTAGATTTCGCGGGACAGGGGTCTAATTCACCCCTCCACTTT.

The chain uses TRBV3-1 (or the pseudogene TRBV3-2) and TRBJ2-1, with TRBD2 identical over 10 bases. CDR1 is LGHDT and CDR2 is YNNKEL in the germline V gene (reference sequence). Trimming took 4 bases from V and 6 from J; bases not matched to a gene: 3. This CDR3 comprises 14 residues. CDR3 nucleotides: TGTGCCAGCAGCCCTAGCGGGAGTGTCAATGAGCAGTTCTTC. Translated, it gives CASSPSGSVNEQFF.

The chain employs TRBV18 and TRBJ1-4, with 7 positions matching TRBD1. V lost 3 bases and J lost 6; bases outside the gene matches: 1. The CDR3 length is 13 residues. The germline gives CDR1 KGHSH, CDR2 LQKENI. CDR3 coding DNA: TGTGCCAGCTCACCCGGGACAGATGAAAAACTGTTTTTT. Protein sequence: CASSPGTDEKLFF.

The CDR3 DNA sequence: TGTGCCAGCAGTTCTCCGGGGGCCAATGGCTACACCTTC. Its translation is CASSSPGANGYTF. The V call is TRBV12-3 or TRBV12-4, the J call TRBJ1-2, with D perhaps TRBD1 (6 bases). The CDR3 covers 13 residues. The germline V and J ends were trimmed by 4 bases and 6 bases, with 12 bases remaining between them.

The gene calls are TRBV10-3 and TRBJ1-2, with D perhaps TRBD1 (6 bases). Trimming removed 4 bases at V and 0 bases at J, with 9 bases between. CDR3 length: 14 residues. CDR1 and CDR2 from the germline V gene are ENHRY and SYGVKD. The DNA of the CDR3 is TGTGCCATCAGTGTTGAGGGGGCTAACTATGGCTACACCTTC. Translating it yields CAISVEGANYGYTF.

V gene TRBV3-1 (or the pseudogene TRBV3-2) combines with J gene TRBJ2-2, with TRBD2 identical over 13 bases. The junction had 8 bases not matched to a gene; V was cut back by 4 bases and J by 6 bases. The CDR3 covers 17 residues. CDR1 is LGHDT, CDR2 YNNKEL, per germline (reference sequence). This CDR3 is CASSPGLAGAFPGELFF. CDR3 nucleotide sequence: TGTGCCAGCAGCCCCGGACTAGCGGGAGCATTCCCCGGGGAGCTGTTTTTT.

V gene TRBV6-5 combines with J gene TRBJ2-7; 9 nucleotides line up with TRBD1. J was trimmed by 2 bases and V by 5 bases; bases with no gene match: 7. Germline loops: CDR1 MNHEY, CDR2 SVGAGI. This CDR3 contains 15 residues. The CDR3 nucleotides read TGTGCCAGCAGTAGGGGACAGGGTTTACCCTACGAGCAGTACTTC. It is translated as CASSRGQGLPYEQYF.

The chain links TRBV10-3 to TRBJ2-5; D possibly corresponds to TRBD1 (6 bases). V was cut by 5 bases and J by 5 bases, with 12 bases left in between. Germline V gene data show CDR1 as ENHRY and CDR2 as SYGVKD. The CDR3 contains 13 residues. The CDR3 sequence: CAISYNQGETQYF. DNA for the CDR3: TGTGCCATCAGTTATAATCAGGGGGAGACCCAGTACTTC.

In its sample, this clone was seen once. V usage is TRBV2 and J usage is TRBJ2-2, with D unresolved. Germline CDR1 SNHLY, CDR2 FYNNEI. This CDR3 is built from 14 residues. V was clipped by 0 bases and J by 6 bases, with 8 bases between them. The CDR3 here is CASSEALRAGELFF. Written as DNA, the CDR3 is TGTGCCAGCAGTGAAGCGCTGCGTGCCGGGGAGCTGTTTTTT.

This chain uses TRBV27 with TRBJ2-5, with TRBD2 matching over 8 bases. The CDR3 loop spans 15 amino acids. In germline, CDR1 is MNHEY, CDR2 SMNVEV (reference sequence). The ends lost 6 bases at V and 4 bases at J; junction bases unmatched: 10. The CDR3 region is CASSPLAGGGETQYF. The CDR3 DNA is TGTGCCAGCAGCCCCCTAGCGGGCGGGGGAGAGACCCAGTACTTC.

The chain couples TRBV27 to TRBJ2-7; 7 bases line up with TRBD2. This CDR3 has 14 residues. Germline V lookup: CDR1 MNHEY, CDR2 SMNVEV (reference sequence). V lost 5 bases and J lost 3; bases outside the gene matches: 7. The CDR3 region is CASSTAGTRYEQYF. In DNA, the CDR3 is TGTGCCAGCAGTACAGCGGGAACCCGCTACGAGCAGTACTTC.

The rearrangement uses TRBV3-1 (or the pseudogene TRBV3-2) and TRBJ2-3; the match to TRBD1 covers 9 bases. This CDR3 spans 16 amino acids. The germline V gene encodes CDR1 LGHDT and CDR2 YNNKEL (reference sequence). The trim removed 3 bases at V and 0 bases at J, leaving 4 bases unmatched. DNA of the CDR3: TGTGCCAGCAGCCAGGCCGGGACAGGGAGCACAGATACGCAGTATTTT. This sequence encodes CASSQAGTGSTDTQYF.

CDR3 sequence: CAISDSGARTEAFF. CDR3 coding DNA: TGTGCCATCAGTGATTCGGGGGCGCGGACTGAAGCTTTCTTT. This chain connects TRBV10-3 to TRBJ1-1; D is perhaps TRBD1 (6 bases). Trimming removed 3 bases from V and 5 bases from J, with 13 bases in between. Per the germline V gene, CDR1 is ENHRY and CDR2 is SYGVKD. CDR3 length: 14 amino acids.

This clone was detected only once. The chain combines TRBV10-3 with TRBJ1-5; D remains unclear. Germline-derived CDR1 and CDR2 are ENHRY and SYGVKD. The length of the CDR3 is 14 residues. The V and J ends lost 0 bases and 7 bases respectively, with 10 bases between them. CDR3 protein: CAISESPNLQPQHF. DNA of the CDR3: TGTGCCATCAGTGAGTCCCCAAATTTGCAGCCCCAGCATTTT.

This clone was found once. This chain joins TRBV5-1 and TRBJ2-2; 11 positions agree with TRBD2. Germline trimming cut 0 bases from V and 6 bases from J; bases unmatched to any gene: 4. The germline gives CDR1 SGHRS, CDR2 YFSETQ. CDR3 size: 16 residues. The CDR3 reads CASSLGGLAGPGELFF. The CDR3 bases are TGCGCCAGCAGCTTGGGAGGACTAGCGGGCCCCGGGGAGCTGTTTTTT.

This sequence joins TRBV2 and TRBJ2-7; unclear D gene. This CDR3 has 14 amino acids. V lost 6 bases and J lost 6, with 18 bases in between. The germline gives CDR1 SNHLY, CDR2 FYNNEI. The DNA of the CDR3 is TGTGCCAGCAGCGAACTGGACGGCTCAGGCGAGCAGTACTTC. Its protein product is CASSELDGSGEQYF.

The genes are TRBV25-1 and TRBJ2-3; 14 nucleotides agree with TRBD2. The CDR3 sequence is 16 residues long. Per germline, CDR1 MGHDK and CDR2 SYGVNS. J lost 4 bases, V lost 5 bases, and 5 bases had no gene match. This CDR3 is CASSTRLAGGPDTQYF. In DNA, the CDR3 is TGTGCCAGCAGTACCCGACTAGCGGGGGGGCCAGATACGCAGTATTTT.

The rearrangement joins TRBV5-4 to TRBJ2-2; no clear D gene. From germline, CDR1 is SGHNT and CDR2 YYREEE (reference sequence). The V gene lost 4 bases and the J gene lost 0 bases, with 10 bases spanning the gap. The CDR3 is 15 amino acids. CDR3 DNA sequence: TGTGCCAGCAGCGGCGGAATTTCGAACACCGGGGAGCTGTTTTTT. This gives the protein CASSGGISNTGELFF.